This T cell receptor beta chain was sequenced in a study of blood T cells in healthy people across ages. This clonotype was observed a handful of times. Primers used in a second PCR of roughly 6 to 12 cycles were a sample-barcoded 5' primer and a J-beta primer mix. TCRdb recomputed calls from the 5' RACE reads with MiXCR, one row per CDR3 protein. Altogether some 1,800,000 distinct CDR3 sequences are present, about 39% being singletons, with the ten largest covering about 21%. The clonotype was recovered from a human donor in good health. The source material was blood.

The CDR3 DNA reads TGTGCCAGCACCGCGCCCCCACTGACTAGCGGGAGATCCAATGAGCAGTTCTTC. It yields the protein CASTAPPLTSGRSNEQFF. The rearrangement joins TRBV28 to TRBJ2-1, with 12 bases aligning to TRBD2. Germline trimming cut 7 bases from V and 6 bases from J; bases unmatched to any gene: 16. The CDR3 runs to 18 residues. Germline V gives CDR1 MDHEN, CDR2 SYDVKM.